This TCR beta chain was sequenced in a study of T cells in women clearing cervical HPV infection. Across the whole study: Controls' single incident HPV16 infection cleared within 12 months without precancer.

About this clone: Its antigen remains unknown. The read stops 3 residues short of the end of the CDR3; the missing end is completed from the germline J gene.

Study conclusions and caveats: CIN3+ cases had significantly higher TCR repertoire richness than controls, but evenness did not differ. Timing of associations relative to infection is unclear; T-cell subsets were not isolated.

V shed 5 bases and J shed 3 bases, with 15 bases lying between them. Germline V gene sequence: CDR1 SGHTA, CDR2 FQGNSA. The CDR3 has 15 residues. Here immunoSEQ multiplex PCR was the method, and the copy in TCRdb shows in-frame clones only, minus some. The sample table sets out about 16,000 clones. The genes are TRBV7-2 and TRBJ2-3, with D maybe TRBD2 (7 bases). The sequence was collected from a woman between 18 and 75 years old with a cervical HPV16 infection that either progressed to CIN3+ or cleared (not recorded which). The sequenced material came from blood buffy coat. The CDR3 DNA, read in part, is TGTGCCAGCAGCAATCAGGGGAGGGAGACAGATACG. Translating gives CASSNQGRETDT. The full CDR3 sequence reads CASSNQGRETDTQYF. Variable domain in full (rest from reference TRBV7-2 and TRBJ2-3): GAGVSQSPSNKVTEKGKDVELRCDPISGHTALYWYRQSLGQGLEFLIYFQGNSAPDKSGLPSDRFSAERTGGSVSTLTIQRTQQEDSAVYLCASSNQGRETDTQYFGPGTRLTVL.